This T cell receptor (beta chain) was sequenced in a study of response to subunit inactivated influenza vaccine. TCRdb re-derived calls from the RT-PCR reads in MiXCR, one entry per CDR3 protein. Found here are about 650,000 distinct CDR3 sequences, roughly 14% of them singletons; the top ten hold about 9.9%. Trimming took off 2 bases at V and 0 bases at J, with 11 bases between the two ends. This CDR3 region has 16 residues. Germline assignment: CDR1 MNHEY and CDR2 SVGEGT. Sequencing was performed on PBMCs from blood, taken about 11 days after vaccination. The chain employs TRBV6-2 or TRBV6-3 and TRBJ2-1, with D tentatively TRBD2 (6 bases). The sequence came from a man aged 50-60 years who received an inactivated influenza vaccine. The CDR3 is CASSYGAGPSYNEQFF. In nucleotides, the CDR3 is TGTGCCAGCAGTTACGGGGCGGGACCCTCCTACAATGAGCAGTTCTTC.